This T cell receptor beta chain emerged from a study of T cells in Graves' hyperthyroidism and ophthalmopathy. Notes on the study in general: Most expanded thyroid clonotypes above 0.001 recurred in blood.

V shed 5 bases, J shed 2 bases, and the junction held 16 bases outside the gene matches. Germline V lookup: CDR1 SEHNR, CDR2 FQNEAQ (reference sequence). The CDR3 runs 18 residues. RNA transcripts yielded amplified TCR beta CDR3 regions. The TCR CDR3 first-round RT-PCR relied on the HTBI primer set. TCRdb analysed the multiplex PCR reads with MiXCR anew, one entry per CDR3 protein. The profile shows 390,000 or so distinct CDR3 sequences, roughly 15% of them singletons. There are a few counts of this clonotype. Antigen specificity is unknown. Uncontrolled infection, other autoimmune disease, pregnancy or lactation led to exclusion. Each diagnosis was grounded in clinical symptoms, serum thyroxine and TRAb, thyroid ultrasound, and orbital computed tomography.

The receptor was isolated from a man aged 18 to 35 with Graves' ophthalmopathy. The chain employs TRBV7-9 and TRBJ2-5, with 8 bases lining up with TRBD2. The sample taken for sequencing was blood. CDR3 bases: TGTGCCAGCAGCCTGGCCTATAGCGGGGTGCCCACACAAGAGACCCAGTACTTC. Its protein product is CASSLAYSGVPTQETQYF.